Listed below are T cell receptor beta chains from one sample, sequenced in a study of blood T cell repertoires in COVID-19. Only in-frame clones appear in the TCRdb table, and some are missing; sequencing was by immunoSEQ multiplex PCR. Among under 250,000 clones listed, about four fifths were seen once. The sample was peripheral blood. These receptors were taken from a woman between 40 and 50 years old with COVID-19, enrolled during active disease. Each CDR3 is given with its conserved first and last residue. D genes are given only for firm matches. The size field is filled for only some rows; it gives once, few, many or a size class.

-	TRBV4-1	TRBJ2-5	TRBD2	TGCGCCAGCAGCCAAGTCCACGGACTAGCGGCCCAAGAGACCCAGTACTTC	CASSQVHGLAAQETQYF
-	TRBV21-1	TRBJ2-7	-	TGTGCCAGCACTCCAGGGGTTAGGGGCAGGGGTTCCTACGAGCAGTACTTC	CASTPGVRGRGSYEQYF
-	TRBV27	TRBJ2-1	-	TGTGCCAGCAGTTTATCGATGGCGGGTCTCCTTCTCCAGTTCTTC	CASSLSMAGLLLQFF
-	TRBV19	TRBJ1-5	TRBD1	TGTGCCAGTAGTCCCGGACAGGGGCCAGGACAGCCCCAGCATTTT	CASSPGQGPGQPQHF
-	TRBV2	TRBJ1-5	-	TGTGCCAGCAGCGCCGAGAACAATCAGCCCCAGCATTTT	CASSAENNQPQHF
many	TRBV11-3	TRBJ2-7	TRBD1	TGTGCCAGCAGTTCTAACAGGGGGCACGAGCAGTACTTC	CASSSNRGHEQYF
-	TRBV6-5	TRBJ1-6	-	TGTGCCAGCAGTAAAATCCGGGACTGGAATTCACCCCTCCACTTT	CASSKIRDWNSPLHF
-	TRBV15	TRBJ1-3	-	TGTGCCACCAGCAGGGACAGAGCCTTACTATATTCCTCTGGAAACACCATATATTTT	CATSRDRALLYSSGNTIYF
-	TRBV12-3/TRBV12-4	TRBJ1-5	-	TGTGCCAGCACTTCCGGTGGGGGCCAGCCCCAGCATTTT	CASTSGGGQPQHF
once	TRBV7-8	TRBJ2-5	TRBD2	TGTGCCAGCAACCTCGCTGCGACTAGCGGGATGAGGAAGACCCAGTACTTC	CASNLAATSGMRKTQYF
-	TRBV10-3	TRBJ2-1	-	TGTGCCATCAAACAGAGCTCCTACAATGAGCAGTTCTTC	CAIKQSSYNEQFF
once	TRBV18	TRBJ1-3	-	TGTGCCAGCTCACCAATCGCAGGGCAGCCGGACACCATATATTTT	CASSPIAGQPDTIYF
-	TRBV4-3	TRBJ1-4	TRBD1	TGCGCCAGCAGCCGGGACAGCCTTAATGAAAAACTGTTTTTT	CASSRDSLNEKLFF
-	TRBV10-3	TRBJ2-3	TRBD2	TGTGCCATCACCGGGACTAGCGGGGGGCAACTCACAGATACGCAGTATTTT	CAITGTSGGQLTDTQYF
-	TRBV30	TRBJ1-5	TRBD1	TGTGCCTGGAGTCGGGACAGAGGAATTAATAGCAATCAGCCCCAGCATTTT	CAWSRDRGINSNQPQHF
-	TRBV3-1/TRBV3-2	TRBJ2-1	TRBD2	TGTGCCACCCACACCTCTGAGCGGGGGGGTGAGCAGTTCTTC	CATHTSERGGEQFF
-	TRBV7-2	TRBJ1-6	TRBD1	TGTGCCAGCAGCTTGGGGGGACAGGCCGGGACACCCCTCCACTTT	CASSLGGQAGTPLHF
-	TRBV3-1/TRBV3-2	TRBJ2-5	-	TGTGCCAGCAGCCCGCGACATTTTCAAGAGACCCAGTACTTC	CASSPRHFQETQYF
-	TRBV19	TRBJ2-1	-	TGTGCCAGTGCGCATCTCATACGCAATGAGCAGTTCTTC	CASAHLIRNEQFF
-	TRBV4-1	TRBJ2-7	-	TGCGCCAGCAGCCATCCCGACAGGTTCTACGAGCAGTACTTC	CASSHPDRFYEQYF
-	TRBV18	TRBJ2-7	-	TGTGCCAGCTCACCCCCCCGGTTTGCCTACGAGCAGTACTTC	CASSPPRFAYEQYF
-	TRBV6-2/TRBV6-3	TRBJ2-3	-	TGTGCCAGCAGCACCGCTCCTTACTCCCTGAATGGAGATACGCAGTATTTT	CASSTAPYSLNGDTQYF
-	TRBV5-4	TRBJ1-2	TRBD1	TGTGCCAGCAGCTTGGGGTGGGGGACAGGGGTTATTAATGGCTACACCTTC	CASSLGWGTGVINGYTF
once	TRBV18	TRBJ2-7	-	TGTGCCAGCTCACTCGACGGGACACCGGACTACGAGCAGTACTTC	CASSLDGTPDYEQYF
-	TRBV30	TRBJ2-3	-	TGTGCCTGGGTACTGGGACTAGTAGGGGGCCAAGATACGCAGTATTTT	CAWVLGLVGGQDTQYF
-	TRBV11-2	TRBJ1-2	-	TGTGCCAGCAGCTTGGGGACCAGGGGTACGGGCTACACCTTC	CASSLGTRGTGYTF
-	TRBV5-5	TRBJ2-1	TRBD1	TGTGCCAGCAGCATGACAGGGGGCTACAATGAGCAGTTCTTC	CASSMTGGYNEQFF
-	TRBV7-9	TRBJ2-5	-	TGTGCCAGCAGCTTAATCGCGGGTCAAGAGACCCAGTACTTC	CASSLIAGQETQYF
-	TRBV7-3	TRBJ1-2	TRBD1	TGTGCCAGCAGCTCCAGTCCCCCGGGACAGGGGTACGGTGGCTACACCTTC	CASSSSPPGQGYGGYTF
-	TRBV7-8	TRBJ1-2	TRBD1	TGTGCCAGCAGCCTTACAGGGGGCGCCTATGGCTACACCTTC	CASSLTGGAYGYTF
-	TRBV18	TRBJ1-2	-	TGTGCCAGCTCACAGGGACACTCCTATGGCTACACCTTC	CASSQGHSYGYTF
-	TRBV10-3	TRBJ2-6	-	TGTGCCACCGACGGGGGAGTGGCGTCTGGGGCCAACGTCCTGACTTTC	CATDGGVASGANVLTF
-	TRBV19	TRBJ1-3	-	TGTGCCAGTAGTATGGCAGGTCTCTCTGGAAACACCATATATTTT	CASSMAGLSGNTIYF
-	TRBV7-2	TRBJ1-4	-	TGTGCCAGCAGCTTATCTAGGGGTGACGAAAAACTGTTTTTT	CASSLSRGDEKLFF
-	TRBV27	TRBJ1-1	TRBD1	TGTGCCAGCAGTTTAGGGACAGGGTGGATTACTGAAGCTTTCTTT	CASSLGTGWITEAFF
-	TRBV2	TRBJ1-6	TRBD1	TGTGCCAGCAGAGCGACAGGGCGAAATTCACCCCTCCACTTT	CASRATGRNSPLHF
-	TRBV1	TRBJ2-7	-	TGCACCAGCAGCCAAGACAACTTGCTAACTAGCGGGGGCCTTCGGCGGGGGGAGCAGTACTTC	CTSSQDNLLTSGGLRRGEQYF
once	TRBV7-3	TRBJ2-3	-	TGTGCCAGCAGCCCCGTAGGGAGTACCACAGATACGCAGTATTTT	CASSPVGSTTDTQYF
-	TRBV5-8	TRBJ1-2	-	TGTGCCAGCAGCTTGGGTCTGACCCGGGTCGCGGGCTACACCTTC	CASSLGLTRVAGYTF
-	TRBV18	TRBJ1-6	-	TGTGCCAGCTCAAGTACCCTCGGAGCCGCCTATAATTCACCCCTCCACTTT	CASSSTLGAAYNSPLHF
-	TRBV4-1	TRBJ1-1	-	TGCGCCAGCAGCCAACGGGACTCAAGGGGCAACACTGAAGCTTTCTTT	CASSQRDSRGNTEAFF
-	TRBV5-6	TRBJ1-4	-	TGTGCCAGCAGCTTGGCTGGGGGGAAAGGCGATGAAAAACTGTTTTTT	CASSLAGGKGDEKLFF
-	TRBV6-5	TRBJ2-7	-	TGTGCCAGCAGTTATGCTCAGGATCCTTACTACGAGCAGTACTTC	CASSYAQDPYYEQYF
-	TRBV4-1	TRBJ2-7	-	TGCGCCAGCAGCCGAAGGACGACAGGATTCTACGAGCAGTACTTC	CASSRRTTGFYEQYF
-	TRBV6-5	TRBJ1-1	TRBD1	TGTGCCAGCAGCCGGGGAACAGGGGCAATATCGGCTTTCTTT	CASSRGTGAISAFF
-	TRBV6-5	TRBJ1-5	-	TGTGCCAGCGGGGGCAGGGCGAATCAGCCCCAGCATTTT	CASGGRANQPQHF
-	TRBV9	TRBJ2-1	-	TGTGCCAGCAGCGCTCAATCTAGGGGCTCCTACAATGAGCAGTTCTTC	CASSAQSRGSYNEQFF
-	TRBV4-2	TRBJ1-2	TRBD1	TGTGCCAGCAGCCAAGTCCCCACAGGGGATTATGGCTACACCTTC	CASSQVPTGDYGYTF
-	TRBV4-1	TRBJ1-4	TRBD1	TGCGCCAGCAGCCAAGCCCCAGGGGGCTGGGAAAAACTGTTTTTT	CASSQAPGGWEKLFF
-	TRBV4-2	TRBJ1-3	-	TGTGCCAGCAGCCAAGATGACAGTCGGAGGGGTTATGGAAACACCATATATTTT	CASSQDDSRRGYGNTIYF
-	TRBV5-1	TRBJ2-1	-	TGCGCCAGCAGCTTGGCCGCAGAACCCACCAATGAGCAGTTCTTC	CASSLAAEPTNEQFF